This entry lists 5 T cell receptor beta chains sequenced from one sample in a study of CD8 T cells in ankylosing spondylitis. General observations from the study: Blood from ankylosing spondylitis patients appeared to carry a characteristic roughly 8-variant TCR beta motif.

Their antigens remain unidentified. MiXCR, applied by TCRdb to the 5' RACE reads, yields one record per CDR3 protein. The sample yields around 430,000 distinct CDR3 sequences, 17% seen once. The sample consisted of blood, either unsorted or a sorted T cell fraction (not recorded which). These receptors all come from a male donor with ankylosing spondylitis.

J is TRBJ2-1 and V is TRBV5-1; D ambiguous. Germline assignment: CDR1 SGHRS and CDR2 YFSETQ. Trimming shortened V by 0 bases and J by 0 bases, and 7 bases separated the two germline ends. The CDR3 is 15 amino acids. CDR3 nucleotides: TGCGCCAGCAGCTTGGGTCACGGCTCCTACAATGAGCAGTTCTTC. It is translated as CASSLGHGSYNEQFF.

Here the CDR3 DNA reads TGTGCCAGCAGTTTAAGGGACAAAAATCAGCCCCAGCATTTT. It is translated as CASSLRDKNQPQHF. The chain recombines TRBV12-3 or TRBV12-4 with TRBJ1-5; perhaps TRBD1 as D (6 bases). The CDR3 sequence is 14 residues long. V lost 2 bases, J lost 4 bases, and 9 bases lay in between.

This clonotype was seen a handful of times. The chain has TRBV11-2 and TRBJ2-7; D perhaps matches TRBD2 (6 bases). Trimming pared 5 bases from V and 4 bases from J, leaving 12 bases between. The CDR3 sequence is 13 residues long. Germline V gives CDR1 SGHAT, CDR2 FQNNGV. CDR3: CASSLNGGYEQYF. Written as DNA, the CDR3 is TGTGCCAGCAGCCTAAATGGAGGGTACGAGCAGTACTTC. Drawing the rest from reference TRBV11-2 and TRBJ2-7, the complete variable domain is EAGVAQSPRYKIIEKRQSVAFWCNPISGHATLYWYQQILGQGPKLLIQFQNNGVVDDSQLPKDRFSAERLKGVDSTLKIQPAKLEDSAVYLCASSLNGGYEQYFGPGTRLTVT.

This clonotype came up a few times. The chain recombines TRBV12-3 or TRBV12-4 with TRBJ1-5, with D maybe TRBD1 (6 bases). The CDR3 has 16 residues. Trimming removed 6 bases at V and 6 bases at J, with 21 bases between. CDR3 in amino acids: CASSQARTAGSQPQHF. CDR3 bases: TGTGCCAGCAGCCAGGCCCGGACAGCCGGGTCTCAGCCCCAGCATTTT.

This clonotype was seen only a few times. V gene TRBV24-1 combines with J gene TRBJ2-3, with 8 bases matching TRBD2. In germline, CDR1 is KGHDR, CDR2 SFDVKD. This CDR3 region has 13 residues. J was trimmed by 6 bases and V by 6 bases; bases with no gene match: 4. CDR3 protein: CATSPAGADTQYF. CDR3 bases: TGTGCCACCAGTCCAGCGGGAGCTGATACGCAGTATTTT.